This T cell receptor (beta chain) was identified during a study of cytomegalovirus exposure and HLA in healthy donors. Overall study results and limits: One variant, a missense change in DCLRE1C, was linked in a later analysis to TCR beta V- and J-gene trimming.

In germline, CDR1 is LGHNA, CDR2 YSLEER. V was pared by 4 bases and J by 2 bases, with 9 bases of the junction left unmatched. This CDR3 spans 17 amino acids. In the case of this clone: The antigen remains unidentified.

The PCR used 60 Vbeta and 13 Jbeta primers. Measured with immunoSEQ multiplex PCR; TCRdb has only the in-frame clones, and not every one. The profile shows about 180,000 clones, around 80% of them singletons. The V call is TRBV4-3, the J call TRBJ1-2; the match to TRBD1 covers 11 bases. Sequenced material: PBMCs. The sequence was obtained from a woman between 50 and 59 years old in good health and CMV-seropositive. The CDR3 DNA is TGCGCCAGCAGCCGAAGCAGGGACAGGGGGAAAAACTATGGCTACACCTTC. Translation gives CASSRSRDRGKNYGYTF.